The clone carrying this TCR beta chain was counted a single time. These data originate in a study of blood T cell repertoires in COVID-19. At the level of the study: COVID-19 samples from acute and convalescent phases originated in the United States, Italy and Spain. T cells, B-cell-depleted T cells, or PBMCs supplied cDNA or gDNA.

Per the study methods: Reference gene primer amplification gave estimated nucleated cell counts. Assay used: immunoSEQ multiplex PCR; TCRdb lists only in-frame clones, some missing. The V and J calls and clone size are taken from that table; D and trimming were inferred from the DNA. The sample lists 130,000 or so clones; under 90% were seen once. Looked up from germline, CDR1 is SNHLY and CDR2 is FYNNEI. The CDR3 runs to 14 residues. Trimming at V came to 7 bases and at J to 4 bases, leaving 6 bases not matched to a gene. The sample comprised peripheral blood. The V and J genes are TRBV2 and TRBJ1-5, with 8 bases that match TRBD1. This TCR derives from a woman aged 70-85 years with acute or convalescent COVID-19. The CDR3 DNA reads as TGTGCCAGCAACCGACAGGGGTCGAATCAGCCCCAGCATTTT. As protein: CASNRQGSNQPQHF.